This T cell receptor beta chain was captured in a study of cytotoxic CD8 clonotypes in ibrutinib-treated CLL. The overall study: Of a cohort that held roughly eleven relapsed/refractory and some 16 treatment-naive patients, 17 to 18 were IGHV unmutated.

In the case of this clone: Antigen unknown.

Trimming cost V 3 bases and J 6 bases; bases outside gene matches: 11. This CDR3 has 16 amino acids. Germline V gene lookup returns CDR1 SGDLS and CDR2 YYNGEE. Roughly 2.1 micrograms of genomic DNA came from cryopreserved PBMCs for TCR beta libraries. General observations from the study: Clonality increased with ibrutinib response but returned toward baseline at progression. Age-matched healthy donor levels were exceeded by baseline clonality, which tracked circulating CD8+ T-cell counts.

Profiling relied on immunoSEQ multiplex PCR, and the TCRdb table lists in-frame clones only, not all of them. The sample shows about 160,000 clones, around 84% of them seen only once. The origin of this receptor is a human donor with chronic lymphocytic leukemia. The chain employs TRBV9 and TRBJ2-2, with 7 bases that match TRBD2. The sample in question was PBMCs, obtained after 12 months of ibrutinib treatment. In DNA, the CDR3 is TGTGCCAGCAGCGCCCGACCCGGACTAGTGGCCGGGGAGCTGTTTTTT. Protein sequence: CASSARPGLVAGELFF.